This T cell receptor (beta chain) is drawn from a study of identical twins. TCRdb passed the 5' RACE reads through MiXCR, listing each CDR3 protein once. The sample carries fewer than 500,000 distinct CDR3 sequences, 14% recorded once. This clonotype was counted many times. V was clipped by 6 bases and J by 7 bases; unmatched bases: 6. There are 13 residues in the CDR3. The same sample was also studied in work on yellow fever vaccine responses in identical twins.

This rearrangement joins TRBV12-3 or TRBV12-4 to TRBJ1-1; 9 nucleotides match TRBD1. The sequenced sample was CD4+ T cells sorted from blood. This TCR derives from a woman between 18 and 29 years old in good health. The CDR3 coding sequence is TGTGCCAGCAGGGGGACAGGGCAAGGTGAAGCTTTCTTT. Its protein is CASRGTGQGEAFF.